Sequencing of this T cell receptor (beta chain) was carried out in a study of T cell repertoires in cytomegalovirus infection. Study as a whole: Researchers turned to recently identified HLA-C-restricted CMV epitopes as well as well-studied HLA-B-restricted ones. Through public TCR beta signatures, both CMV infection and matching HLA type were indicated.

A remark on this clonotype: Its cognate antigen is unknown.

This CDR3 comprises 14 residues. Trimming left V 3 bases short and J 3 bases short, with 12 bases between. Germline values: CDR1 SEHNR, CDR2 FQNEAQ (reference sequence). MiXCR, applied by TCRdb to the reads, yields one record per CDR3 protein. The sample has approximately 56,000 distinct CDR3 sequences, 20% seen once. Findings and caveats of the study: Cumulative public TCR beta family frequency identified CMV carriers with the relevant HLA. HLA-C-restricted CMV clonotypes gave the most frequent clonotype in two of eight donors.

Here the sequenced sample was CD8+ T cells from cultured PBMCs, taken from culture after CMV antigen stimulation. This receptor was taken from a human donor in good health (CMV status not recorded). Some clones in this sample may be carry-over from other donors' samples. The rearrangement uses TRBV7-9 and TRBJ2-7; D may be TRBD2 (6 bases). The CDR3 DNA reads TGTGCCAGCAGCTTGGCGGGGCAGGACTACGAGCAGTACTTC. It translates to CASSLAGQDYEQYF.